Presented here are 24 T cell receptor beta chains from one specimen sequenced in a study of Ad26.COV2.S vaccination and SARS-CoV-2 variants (dated by TCRdb to about 2021). The receptor library was made with the immunoSEQ multiplex PCR assay. Held by TCRdb, this immuneACCESS table contains in-frame sequences only and omits some clones. Under half of the omission traces to an unresolved V gene where checked; the cause of the rest is unknown. The sample table contains roughly 380,000 clones; only one count was recorded for about 85% of them. 3% to 4% of the sample goes to the ten largest clones. This sample's treatment or condition label indicates: 19 received Ad26.COV2.S at low or high dose, single or two shots; several received placebo; per-sample allocation not given. For vaccine and placebo recipients, repertoires were sequenced using samples collected on day 63 after the first injection. The source was peripheral blood, collected in a trial of Ad26.COV2.S vaccine versus placebo. These receptors were obtained from a person between 18 and 65 years old who received the Ad26.COV2.S COVID-19 vaccine or a placebo.

This clone was observed once. This sequence joins TRBV30 and TRBJ2-7; D may be TRBD1 or TRBD2 (5 bases each). Per the germline V gene, CDR1 is GTSNPN and CDR2 is SVGIG (reference sequence). The CDR3 runs 11 residues. Here the CDR3 DNA reads TGTTCTTGGGGACGGATCTACGAGCAGTACTTC. Its translation: CSWGRIYEQYF.

This chain links TRBV5-1 with TRBJ1-1, with a tentative D call TRBD1 (5 bases). Trimming took off 0 bases at V and 5 bases at J, with 14 bases between the two ends. The V gene's germline CDR1 is SGHRS and CDR2 YFSETQ. The CDR3 covers 15 residues. For the CDR3, the DNA is TGCGCCAGCAGCTTGGAAGGGGCACGGTGGACTGAAGCTTTCTTT. Amino acids: CASSLEGARWTEAFF.

The table lists this clone with a few counts. The same CDR3 arises from other DNA sequences in this sample as well. This chain links TRBV28 with TRBJ1-3; unclear D gene. Germline CDR1 is MDHEN and CDR2 is SYDVKM. The CDR3 covers 13 residues. The V end lost 2 bases, the J end lost 2 bases, and 4 bases lay between the germline ends. The CDR3 reads CASSLTAGNTIYF. The DNA of the CDR3 is TGTGCCAGCAGTTTAACGGCTGGAAACACCATATATTTT.

The CDR3 bases are TGTGCCAGCAGCCCCCCAAACACAGATACGCAGTATTTT. Its translation is CASSPPNTDTQYF. V usage is TRBV5-6 and J usage is TRBJ2-3; D unresolved. Germline V gives CDR1 SGHDT, CDR2 YYEEEE. This CDR3 region has 13 residues. V was cut by 4 bases and J by 2 bases, with 8 bases left in between.

This chain joins TRBV7-8 and TRBJ1-2, with TRBD1 matching over 9 bases. The trim removed 5 bases at V and 5 bases at J, leaving 6 bases unmatched. The germline V gene has CDR1 SGHVS and CDR2 FQNEAQ. The CDR3 runs to 14 residues. The CDR3 here is CASSPRTGEYGYTF. The CDR3 region has the DNA TGTGCCAGCAGCCCTCGGACAGGGGAATATGGCTACACCTTC.

This clone was detected a few times. The chain couples TRBV5-1 to TRBJ1-2, with TRBD1 matching over 8 bases. The CDR3 is 14 residues long. After removal of 5 bases from V and 5 bases from J, the junction contained 8 bases not matched to a gene. Germline loops: CDR1 SGHRS, CDR2 YFSETQ. The CDR3 DNA reads as TGCGCCAGCAGGACCGGGACAGGAACTTATGGCTACACCTTC. It yields the protein CASRTGTGTYGYTF.

Only one count was recorded for this clone. V usage is TRBV30 and J usage is TRBJ2-7, with 9 bases identical to TRBD1. Germline lookup yields CDR1 GTSNPN and CDR2 SVGIG (reference sequence). This CDR3 spans 15 amino acids. Losses at the gene ends were 3 bases for V and 6 bases for J; bases not matched to a gene: 12. CDR3 sequence: CAWSLSGTGPLEQYF. The CDR3 DNA follows: TGTGCCTGGAGCCTTTCCGGGACAGGGCCTCTCGAGCAGTACTTC.

The chain combines TRBV24-1 with TRBJ2-2; perhaps TRBD1 as D (5 bases). CDR1 and CDR2 (germline): KGHDR, SFDVKD. V lost 12 bases and J lost 5, with 12 bases in between. This CDR3 has 12 residues. This CDR3 is CAAGWTTGELFF. CDR3 sequence (DNA): TGTGCCGCCGGCTGGACAACCGGGGAGCTGTTTTTT.

CDR3: CASRRALKGGTEAFF. As DNA, the CDR3 is TGCGCCAGCAGACGAGCGCTGAAGGGGGGTACTGAAGCTTTCTTT. The rearrangement uses TRBV4-3 and TRBJ1-1; D perhaps matches TRBD1 (6 bases). The V end was cut by 6 bases, the J end by 5 bases, with 19 bases between. CDR3 size: 15 residues. The V gene's germline CDR1 is LGHNA and CDR2 YSLEER.

This rearrangement joins TRBV7-9 to TRBJ1-5, with D unclear. V gave up 2 bases and J gave up 2 bases, with 16 bases separating them. Germline-derived CDR1 and CDR2 are SEHNR and FQNEAQ (reference sequence). This CDR3 spans 17 amino acids. In DNA form, the CDR3 reads TGTGCCAGCAGCTTAATCGGGTCGGGCCTTGGCAATCAGCCCCAGCATTTT. It codes for CASSLIGSGLGNQPQHF.

Written as DNA, the CDR3 is TGTGCCAGCAGCTTCATGGGCGGGAAGAACACCGGGGAGCTGTTTTTT. Protein sequence: CASSFMGGKNTGELFF. The gene calls are TRBV13 and TRBJ2-2; tentatively, D is TRBD2 (6 bases). The CDR3 runs 16 residues. V lost 3 bases and J lost 1, with 12 bases in between. Looked up from germline, CDR1 is PRHDT and CDR2 is FYEKMQ (reference sequence). Filled out from reference TRBV13 and TRBJ2-2, the complete variable domain reads AAGVIQSPRHLIKEKRETATLKCYPIPRHDTVYWYQQGPGQDPQFLISFYEKMQSDKGSIPDRFSAQQFSDYHSELNMSSLELGDSALYFCASSFMGGKNTGELFFGEGSRLTVL.

The V call is TRBV5-4, the J call TRBJ1-2; D unclear. V was shortened by 0 bases and J by 0 bases, with 12 bases between the two germline ends. CDR1 and CDR2 from the germline V gene are SGHNT and YYREEE (reference sequence). The CDR3 loop spans 16 amino acids. CDR3 residues: CASSLAGRLANYGYTF. Here the CDR3 DNA reads TGTGCCAGCAGCTTGGCCGGACGGTTAGCTAACTATGGCTACACCTTC.

This clone was seen repeatedly, ten times or more. The rearrangement uses TRBV7-8 and TRBJ2-2; D not resolved. Deletions cut 3 bases from V and 8 bases from J, with 19 bases between. CDR1 is SGHVS, CDR2 FQNEAQ, per germline. The length of the CDR3 is 16 residues. This CDR3 reads CASSFTSVLDIGELFF. Written as DNA, the CDR3 is TGTGCCAGCAGCTTTACCTCAGTTCTAGATATTGGGGAGCTGTTTTTT.

This rearrangement joins TRBV20-1 to TRBJ1-5; TRBD1 is a possible D gene (5 bases). CDR1 DFQATT and CDR2 SNEGSKA come from the germline V gene (reference sequence). V was shortened by 3 bases and J by 5 bases, with 11 bases between the two germline ends. The length of the CDR3 is 13 residues. Here the CDR3 DNA reads TGCAGTGCTAGTCAGGACACTGATCAGCCCCAGCATTTT. As protein: CSASQDTDQPQHF.

In its sample, this clone was seen once. The J gene is TRBJ1-1, the V gene TRBV20-1; no reliable D call. Germline V lookup: CDR1 DFQATT, CDR2 SNEGSKA (reference sequence). This CDR3 contains 11 residues. V was shortened by 0 bases and J by 11 bases, with 10 bases between the two germline ends. The CDR3 region is CSARDPAVAFF. In DNA form, the CDR3 reads TGCAGTGCTAGAGATCCGGCGGTGGCTTTCTTT.

For this clone: A read error may account for a junction end that differs from germline. The genes are TRBV5-1 and TRBJ1-1; D unclear. Germline V gene sequence: CDR1 SGHRS, CDR2 YFSETQ. CDR3 length equals 13 residues. DNA of the CDR3: TGCGCCAGCAGATTGGCGGAGGGAACTGAAGCTTTCTTT. It codes for CASRLAEGTEAFF.

The chain is built from TRBV7-8 and TRBJ2-1; possibly TRBD1 or TRBD2 for D (5 bases each). Germline V gives CDR1 SGHVS, CDR2 FQNEAQ. The V end lost 8 bases, the J end lost 5 bases, and 19 bases lay between the germline ends. CDR3 length: 15 residues. CDR3 DNA sequence: TGTGCCAGCTGGAAGAAAGGGGACGCCAACAATGAGCAGTTCTTC. Translated, it gives CASWKKGDANNEQFF.

This rearrangement joins TRBV21-1 to TRBJ2-3. TRBV21-1 is given as a pseudogene. The CDR3 covers 17 residues. The CDR3 coding sequence is TGTGCCAGCAGCAAAGATTGGCCGGTGGACAGCACAGATACGCAGTATTTT. Amino acids: CASSKDWPVDSTDTQYF.

The chain employs TRBV2 and TRBJ2-7, with 10 bases lining up with TRBD2. The CDR3 runs 14 residues. The ends lost 6 bases at V and 0 bases at J; junction bases unmatched: 2. The germline V gene encodes CDR1 SNHLY and CDR2 FYNNEI. This CDR3 reads CASREREGSYEQYF. CDR3 sequence (DNA): TGTGCCAGCAGGGAGCGGGAGGGCTCCTACGAGCAGTACTTC. Using reference TRBV2 and TRBJ2-7 for the parts outside the CDR3, the full variable domain is EPEVTQTPSHQVTQMGQEVILRCVPISNHLYFYWYRQILGQKVEFLVSFYNNEISEKSEIFDDQFSVERPDGSNFTLKIRSTKLEDSAMYFCASREREGSYEQYFGPGTRLTVT.

A word on this clone: A much larger clone sits a single nucleotide away, making a read error possible. At the DNA level, this CDR3 is encoded by other sequences in the same sample as well. This chain connects TRBV5-1 to TRBJ2-5; tentative D call: TRBD2 (6 bases). Germline CDR1 SGHRS, CDR2 YFSETQ. The CDR3 is made up of 16 amino acids. Here the CDR3 DNA reads TGCGCCAGTAGCTTGGGAGGCGGGCGTATCCAAGAGACCCAGTACTTC. Its protein is CASSLGGGRIQETQYF.

V gene TRBV7-6 combines with J gene TRBJ2-5; D is uncertain. Germline values: CDR1 SGHVS, CDR2 FNYEAQ. V lost 3 bases and J lost 5, with 4 bases in between. The CDR3 extends over 11 amino acids. CDR3 region: CASSFTETQYF. CDR3 nucleotides: TGTGCCAGCAGCTTCACCGAGACCCAGTACTTC.

This clone showed up just once. V is TRBV14 and J is TRBJ2-7; TRBD2 agrees at 9 bases. The CDR3 runs to 16 residues. After removal of 6 bases from V and 0 bases from J, the junction contained 9 bases not matched to a gene. Germline lookup yields CDR1 SGHDN and CDR2 FVKESK. This CDR3 is CASSSVAGAHSYEQYF. The DNA of the CDR3 is TGTGCCAGCAGTTCAGTAGCGGGAGCTCACTCCTACGAGCAGTACTTC.

The chain links TRBV5-1 to TRBJ1-2; D is perhaps TRBD1 (6 bases). V lost 0 bases and J lost 2, with 11 bases in between. The CDR3 consists of 15 residues. Per the germline V gene, CDR1 is SGHRS and CDR2 is YFSETQ. DNA for the CDR3: TGCGCCAGCAGCTTGGAGGCAGGGGTAAACTATGGCTACACCTTC. Translating gives CASSLEAGVNYGYTF.

V gene TRBV5-6 combines with J gene TRBJ1-2, with D perhaps matching TRBD1 (6 bases). Trimming removed 1 base from V and 7 bases from J, with 14 bases in between. Per the germline V gene, CDR1 is SGHDT and CDR2 is YYEEEE. This CDR3 has 14 amino acids. The CDR3 protein is CASSLWGAWIGYTF. The CDR3 DNA sequence: TGTGCCAGCAGCTTGTGGGGGGCATGGATTGGCTACACCTTC. The full variable domain, with the rest looked up from reference TRBV5-6 and TRBJ1-2, is DAGVTQSPTHLIKTRGQQVTLRCSPKSGHDTVSWYQQALGQGPQFIFQYYEEEERQRGNFPDRFSGHQFPNYSSELNVNALLLGDSALYLCASSLWGAWIGYTFGSGTRLTVV.